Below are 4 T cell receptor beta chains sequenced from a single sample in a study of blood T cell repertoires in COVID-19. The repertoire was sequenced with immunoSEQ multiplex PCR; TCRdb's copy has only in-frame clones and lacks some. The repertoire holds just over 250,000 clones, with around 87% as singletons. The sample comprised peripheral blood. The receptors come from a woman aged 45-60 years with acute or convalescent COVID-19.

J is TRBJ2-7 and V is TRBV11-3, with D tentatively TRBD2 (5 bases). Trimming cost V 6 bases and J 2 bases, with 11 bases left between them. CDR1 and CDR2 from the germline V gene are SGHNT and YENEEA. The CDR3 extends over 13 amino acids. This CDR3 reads CASSLDYTYEQYF. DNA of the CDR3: TGTGCCAGCAGTCTCGACTATACCTACGAGCAGTACTTC.

In nucleotides, the CDR3 is TGTGCCAGCAGCTTAGCGCGCGGCGGGACCCAGTACTTC. Translation: CASSLARGGTQYF. The rearrangement uses TRBV7-9 and TRBJ2-5; D gene ambiguous. The length of the CDR3 is 13 residues. Per the germline V gene, CDR1 is SEHNR and CDR2 is FQNEAQ (reference sequence). The germline V and J ends were trimmed by 0 bases and 7 bases, with 9 bases remaining between them. The full variable domain, with the rest looked up from reference TRBV7-9 and TRBJ2-5, is DTGVSQNPRHKITKRGQNVTFRCDPISEHNRLYWYRQTLGQGPEFLTYFQNEAQLEKSRLLSDRFSAERPKGSFSTLEIQRTEQGDSAMYLCASSLARGGTQYFGPGTRLLVL.

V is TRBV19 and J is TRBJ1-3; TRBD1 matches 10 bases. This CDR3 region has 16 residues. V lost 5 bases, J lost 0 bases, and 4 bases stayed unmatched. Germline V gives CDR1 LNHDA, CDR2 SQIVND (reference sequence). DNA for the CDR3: TGTGCCAGTAGTCTCCGGGACAGGGGCTCTGGAAACACCATATATTTT. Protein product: CASSLRDRGSGNTIYF. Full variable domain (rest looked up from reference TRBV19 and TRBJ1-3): DGGITQSPKYLFRKEGQNVTLSCEQNLNHDAMYWYRQDPGQGLRLIYYSQIVNDFQKGDIAEGYSVSREKKESFPLTVTSAQKNPTAFYLCASSLRDRGSGNTIYFGEGSWLTVV.

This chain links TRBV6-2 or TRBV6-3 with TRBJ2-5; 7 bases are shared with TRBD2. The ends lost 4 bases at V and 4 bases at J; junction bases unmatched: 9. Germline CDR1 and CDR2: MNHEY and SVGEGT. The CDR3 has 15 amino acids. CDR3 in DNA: TGTGCCAGCAGTTCCCTTGCGGGAGTACGAGAGACCCAGTACTTC. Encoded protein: CASSSLAGVRETQYF.